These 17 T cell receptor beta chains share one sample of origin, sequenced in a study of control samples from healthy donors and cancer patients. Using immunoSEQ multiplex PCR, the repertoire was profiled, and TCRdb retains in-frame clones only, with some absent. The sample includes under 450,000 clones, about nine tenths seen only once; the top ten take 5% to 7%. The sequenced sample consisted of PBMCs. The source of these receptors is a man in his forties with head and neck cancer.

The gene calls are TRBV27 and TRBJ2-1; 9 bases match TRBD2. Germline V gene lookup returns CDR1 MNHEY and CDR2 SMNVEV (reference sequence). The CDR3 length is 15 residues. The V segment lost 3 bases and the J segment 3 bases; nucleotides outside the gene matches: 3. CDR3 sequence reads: CASSLGSGSYNEQFF. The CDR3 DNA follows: TGTGCCAGCAGTTTGGGTAGCGGGAGCTACAATGAGCAGTTCTTC.

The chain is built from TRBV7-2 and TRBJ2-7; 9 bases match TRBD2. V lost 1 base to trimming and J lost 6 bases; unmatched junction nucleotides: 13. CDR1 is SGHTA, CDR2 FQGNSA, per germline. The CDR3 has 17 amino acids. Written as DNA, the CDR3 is TGTGCCAGCAGCTTAGGGGGGGCTAGCGGGATGTTAACCGAGCAGTACTTC. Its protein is CASSLGGASGMLTEQYF.

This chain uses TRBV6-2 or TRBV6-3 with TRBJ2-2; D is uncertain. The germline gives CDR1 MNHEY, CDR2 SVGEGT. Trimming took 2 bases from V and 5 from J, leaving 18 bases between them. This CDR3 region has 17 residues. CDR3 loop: CASSYDTGWGWTGELFF. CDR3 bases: TGTGCCAGCAGTTACGATACGGGCTGGGGATGGACCGGGGAGCTGTTTTTT.

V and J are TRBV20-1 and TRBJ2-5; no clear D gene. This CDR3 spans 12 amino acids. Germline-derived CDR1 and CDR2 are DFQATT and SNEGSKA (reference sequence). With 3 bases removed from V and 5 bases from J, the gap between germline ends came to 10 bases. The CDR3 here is CSASVVEETQYF. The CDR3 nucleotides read TGCAGTGCTAGTGTGGTAGAGGAGACCCAGTACTTC.

This chain's CDR3 is CAWSAGVYNEQFF. CDR3 coding DNA: TGTGCCTGGAGCGCGGGAGTCTACAATGAGCAGTTCTTC. The rearrangement joins TRBV30 to TRBJ2-1; 7 bases line up with TRBD2. This CDR3 comprises 13 residues. From germline, CDR1 is GTSNPN and CDR2 SVGIG (reference sequence). J gave up 3 bases and V 3 bases, and 2 bases lay outside the gene matches.

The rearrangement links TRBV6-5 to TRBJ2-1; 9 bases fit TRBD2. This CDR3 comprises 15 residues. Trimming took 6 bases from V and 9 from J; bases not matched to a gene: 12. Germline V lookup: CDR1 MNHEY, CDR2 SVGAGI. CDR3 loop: CASRPPGGGAFEQFF. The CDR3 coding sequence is TGTGCCAGCAGACCCCCCGGCGGGGGGGCCTTTGAGCAGTTCTTC.

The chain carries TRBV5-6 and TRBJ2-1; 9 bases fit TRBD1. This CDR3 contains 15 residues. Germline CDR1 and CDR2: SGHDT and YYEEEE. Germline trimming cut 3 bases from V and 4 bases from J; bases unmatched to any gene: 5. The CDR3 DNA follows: TGTGCCAGCAGCTCTGGACAGGGGCGTTACAATGAGCAGTTCTTC. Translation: CASSSGQGRYNEQFF.

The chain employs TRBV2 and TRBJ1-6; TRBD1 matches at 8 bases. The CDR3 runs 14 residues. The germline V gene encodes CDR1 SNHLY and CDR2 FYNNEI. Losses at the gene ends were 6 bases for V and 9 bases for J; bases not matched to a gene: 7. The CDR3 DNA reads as TGTGCCAGCAGACAACAGGGGGTAGGTTCACCCCTCCACTTT. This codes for CASRQQGVGSPLHF.

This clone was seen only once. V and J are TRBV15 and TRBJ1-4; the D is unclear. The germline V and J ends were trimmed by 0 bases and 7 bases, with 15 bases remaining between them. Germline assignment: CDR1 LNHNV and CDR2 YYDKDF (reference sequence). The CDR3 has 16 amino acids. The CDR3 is CATSRDRSGVVEKLFF. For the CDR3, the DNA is TGTGCCACCAGCAGAGATAGGTCCGGGGTTGTTGAAAAACTGTTTTTT.

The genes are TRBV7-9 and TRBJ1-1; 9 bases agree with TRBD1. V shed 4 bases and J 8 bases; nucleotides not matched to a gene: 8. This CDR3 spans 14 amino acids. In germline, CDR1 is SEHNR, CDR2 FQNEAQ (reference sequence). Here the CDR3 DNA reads TGTGCCAGCAGCTCCACCGGGACAGGGCTCGAAGCTTTCTTT. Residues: CASSSTGTGLEAFF.

CDR3 loop: CASSLFGQGAYNEQFF. Here the CDR3 DNA reads TGTGCCAGCAGCTTGTTCGGACAGGGGGCCTACAATGAGCAGTTCTTC. This chain links TRBV7-2 with TRBJ2-1, with 10 bases fitting TRBD1. Germline CDR1 reads SGHTA; CDR2 reads FQGNSA. The CDR3 has 16 residues. V lost 3 bases and J lost 2; bases outside the gene matches: 4.

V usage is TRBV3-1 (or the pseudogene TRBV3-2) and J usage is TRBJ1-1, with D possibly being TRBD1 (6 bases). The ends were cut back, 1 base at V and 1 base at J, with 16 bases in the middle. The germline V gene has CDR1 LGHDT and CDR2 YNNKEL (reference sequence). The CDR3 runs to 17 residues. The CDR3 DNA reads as TGTGCCAGCAGCCAAGCAAGGTCACGGGGGCCGAACACTGAAGCTTTCTTT. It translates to CASSQARSRGPNTEAFF.

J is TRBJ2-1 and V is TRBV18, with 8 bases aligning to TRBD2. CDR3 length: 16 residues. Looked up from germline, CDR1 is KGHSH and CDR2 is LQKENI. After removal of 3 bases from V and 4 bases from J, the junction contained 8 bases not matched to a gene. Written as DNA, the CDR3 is TGTGCCAGCTCACCCCTACTAGCGGTCGAGTACAATGAGCAGTTCTTC. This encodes CASSPLLAVEYNEQFF.

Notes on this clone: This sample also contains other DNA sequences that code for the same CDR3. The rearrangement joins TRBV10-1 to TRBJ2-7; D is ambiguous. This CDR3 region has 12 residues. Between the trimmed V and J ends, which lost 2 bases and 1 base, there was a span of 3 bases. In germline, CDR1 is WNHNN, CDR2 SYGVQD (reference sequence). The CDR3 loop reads CASSEGSYEQYF. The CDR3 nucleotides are TGCGCCAGCAGTGAGGGATCCTACGAGCAGTACTTC.

In DNA, the CDR3 is TGTGCCAGCAGTTTCTTAGCGGGGGGACGCGAGCAGTACTTC. Its protein is CASSFLAGGREQYF. The V call is TRBV6-2 or TRBV6-3, the J call TRBJ2-7; TRBD2 agrees at 10 bases. Germline V lookup: CDR1 MNHEY, CDR2 SVGEGT. J was trimmed by 6 bases and V by 4 bases; bases with no gene match: 6. This CDR3 comprises 14 residues.

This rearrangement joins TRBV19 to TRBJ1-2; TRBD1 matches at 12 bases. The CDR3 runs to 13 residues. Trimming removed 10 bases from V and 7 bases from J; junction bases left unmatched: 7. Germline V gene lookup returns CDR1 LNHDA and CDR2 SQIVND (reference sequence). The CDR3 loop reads CATEGQGAGGYTF. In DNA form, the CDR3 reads TGTGCCACCGAGGGACAGGGGGCAGGTGGCTACACCTTC.

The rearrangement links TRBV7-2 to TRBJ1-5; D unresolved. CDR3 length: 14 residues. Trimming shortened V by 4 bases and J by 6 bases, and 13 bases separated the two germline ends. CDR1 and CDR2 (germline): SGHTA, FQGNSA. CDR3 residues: CASSSGTRVQPQHF. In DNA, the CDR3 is TGTGCCAGCAGCTCGGGAACTAGGGTTCAGCCCCAGCATTTT.